Described below is a single T cell receptor (beta chain) sequence and its context. Its antigen is as yet unknown. Using its own MiXCR run on the RACE reads, TCRdb lists one record per CDR3 protein. This table holds roughly 80,000 distinct CDR3 sequences, 14% found once. The V gene end was trimmed by 3 bases and the J gene end by 3 bases; junction bases not matched to a gene: 7. CDR3 length: 14 residues. Germline loops: CDR1 DFQATT, CDR2 SNEGSKA (reference sequence). This sample's time point: pre-sensitization, week 0. This sample's treatment: therapeutic diphenylcyclopropenone sensitization with weekly scalp DPC. Staff drew blood before applying each patch test. The data are from a study of human T cells and chemical hapten exposure. Study-level findings and limits: Against controls, expanded TCRs gave rise to significantly more large CDR3 similarity clusters.

The sequencing used whole blood, collected in connection with sensitization to the hapten diphenylcyclopropenone (DPC). This TCR was sampled from a woman between 45 and 60 years old with alopecia areata. Some clones in this sample may be carry-over from other donors' samples. This chain joins TRBV20-1 and TRBJ2-7, with 8 bases fitting TRBD2. In nucleotides, the CDR3 is TGCAGTGCTAGTACTAGCGGAAAGAACTACGAGCAGTACTTC. Its protein is CSASTSGKNYEQYF.